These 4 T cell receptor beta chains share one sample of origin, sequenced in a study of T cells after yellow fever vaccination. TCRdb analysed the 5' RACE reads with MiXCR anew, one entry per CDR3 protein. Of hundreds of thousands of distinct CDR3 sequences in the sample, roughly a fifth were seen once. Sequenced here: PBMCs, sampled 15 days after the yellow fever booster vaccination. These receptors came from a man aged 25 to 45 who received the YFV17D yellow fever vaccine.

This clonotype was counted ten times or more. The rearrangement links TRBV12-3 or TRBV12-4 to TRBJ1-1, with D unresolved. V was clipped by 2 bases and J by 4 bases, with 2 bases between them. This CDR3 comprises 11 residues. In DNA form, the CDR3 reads TGTGCCAGCAGTTTATTCACTGAAGCTTTCTTT. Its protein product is CASSLFTEAFF.

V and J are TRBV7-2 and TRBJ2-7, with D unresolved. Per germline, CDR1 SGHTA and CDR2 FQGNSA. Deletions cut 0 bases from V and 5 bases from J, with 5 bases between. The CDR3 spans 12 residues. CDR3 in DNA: TGTGCCAGCAGCTTAGCGAGCAACGAGCAGTACTTC. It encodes CASSLASNEQYF.

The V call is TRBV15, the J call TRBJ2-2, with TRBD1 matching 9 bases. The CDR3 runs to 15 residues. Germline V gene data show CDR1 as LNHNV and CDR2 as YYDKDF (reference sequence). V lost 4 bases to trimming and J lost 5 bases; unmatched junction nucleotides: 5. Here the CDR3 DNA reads TGTGCCACCAGCAAGGGACAGGGCGGAACCGGGGAGCTGTTTTTT. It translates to CATSKGQGGTGELFF.

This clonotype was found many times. This CDR3 is CASSPSRRLNTDTQYF. The CDR3 nucleotides are TGTGCCAGCAGCCCGTCGCGGAGACTTAACACAGATACGCAGTATTTT. The V call is TRBV12-3 or TRBV12-4, the J call TRBJ2-3; D gene unclear. The CDR3 is 16 amino acids. The V gene lost 6 bases and the J gene lost 2 bases, with 18 bases spanning the gap.